The clone carrying this T cell receptor beta chain was counted a few times. Its antigen is undetermined. Germline V gives CDR1 SGHTA, CDR2 FQGNSA. V was clipped by 3 bases and J by 3 bases, with 11 bases between them. The length of the CDR3 is 14 residues. Both TRBC1 and TRBC2 were covered by a beta constant-region primer of two equimolar oligonucleotides. The ligated cDNA underwent four PCR rounds using SP2 and nested alpha and beta constant-region primers. Via MiXCR, TCRdb re-called the UMI-ligation and nested PCR reads, giving one row per CDR3 protein. Of under 40,000 distinct CDR3 sequences listed, about an eighth are singletons. This record comes from a study of naive and memory T cell subsets. Overnight CMV lysate stimulation of fresh PBMCs defined donor CMV status by CD4+ IFNgamma. Findings and limits, study-wide: In naive cells, over 85% of TCR sequences were seen only once.

The sequencing sample was made of effector memory CD4+ T cells from blood. Stated subset: effector memory, CD45RA- CD27-. The V and J genes are TRBV7-2 and TRBJ1-1; D is possibly TRBD1 (6 bases). The sequence was obtained from a human donor in good health. CDR3 nucleotide sequence: TGTGCCAGCAGCTTCCGACAGGAGGACACTGAAGCTTTCTTT. Translating gives CASSFRQEDTEAFF. The complete variable domain, with remaining parts taken from reference TRBV7-2 and TRBJ1-1, reads GAGVSQSPSNKVTEKGKDVELRCDPISGHTALYWYRQSLGQGLEFLIYFQGNSAPDKSGLPSDRFSAERTGGSVSTLTIQRTQQEDSAVYLCASSFRQEDTEAFFGQGTRLTVV.